The T cell receptor beta chain under discussion was sequenced for a study of T-cell memory formation after mild COVID-19. Regarding the study as a whole: Cross-reactive memory appears to have joined, as suggested by some responding clones showing up in pre-infection memory. Later expanders leaned toward CD4+, whereas clones contracting from day 15 to 85 were balanced CD4/CD8.

A note on this clonotype: The antigen is undetermined.

Constant-segment primers served in 5'RACE that generated TCR alpha and TCR beta cDNA libraries bearing sample barcodes and UMIs. TCRdb recomputed calls from the 5' RACE reads with MiXCR, one row per CDR3 protein. The profile shows about 340,000 distinct CDR3 sequences, 13% to 15% of them singletons. This CDR3 has 16 residues. The V end was cut by 3 bases, the J end by 1 base, with 13 bases between. Per the germline V gene, CDR1 is MNHEY and CDR2 is SMNVEV (reference sequence). The source of this sequence is a man between 18 and 29 years old who had mild COVID-19 (a few samples of this study predate the infection). Cell type and time point are not known. The chain employs TRBV27 and TRBJ1-5; D perhaps matches TRBD1 (5 bases). The sample comprised PBMCs or a T cell subset sorted from them (not recorded which). CDR3 coding DNA: TGTGCCAGCAGTTTTAGGGGCCCTGCCAGCAATCAGCCCCAGCATTTT. It encodes CASSFRGPASNQPQHF.